A single sample gave rise to the 23 T cell receptor beta chains below, sequenced in a study of blood T cell repertoires in COVID-19. TCRdb keeps only in-frame clones here, not all; method: immunoSEQ multiplex PCR. The sample has 200,000 to 250,000 clones, around 90% seen once. Material: peripheral blood. The receptor source for this set is a man younger than 40 with COVID-19, enrolled during active disease.

The CDR3 loop reads CASSLNTDTQYF. CDR3 nucleotides: TGCGCCAGCAGCCTAAACACAGATACGCAGTATTTT. V is TRBV4-1 and J is TRBJ2-3; unclear D gene. The CDR3 consists of 12 residues. Trimming left V 4 bases short and J 2 bases short, with 4 bases between. Germline V gene data show CDR1 as MGHRA and CDR2 as YSYEKL.

The chain employs TRBV4-1 and TRBJ2-6, with 7 bases that match TRBD2. Germline V gene data show CDR1 as MGHRA and CDR2 as YSYEKL. The CDR3 runs 22 residues. Trimming removed 4 bases from V and 0 bases from J; junction bases left unmatched: 21. CDR3 sequence (DNA): TGCGCCAGCAGCCGCTACAGCGGGGCAGGTGATGTTAAGGGCTCTGGGGCCAACGTCCTGACTTTC. This translates into CASSRYSGAGDVKGSGANVLTF.

This clone was detected only a few times. The chain carries TRBV28 and TRBJ1-2; 11 bases fit TRBD1. The CDR3 runs to 14 residues. CDR1 is MDHEN and CDR2 is SYDVKM in the germline V gene. V shed 4 bases, J shed 8 bases, and the junction held 6 bases outside the gene matches. The CDR3 loop reads CASSSGQGAGGYTF. DNA of the CDR3: TGTGCCAGCAGTTCAGGACAGGGGGCGGGAGGCTACACCTTC.

This chain links TRBV5-1 with TRBJ1-2, with 7 bases that match TRBD1. V was pared by 2 bases and J by 3 bases, with 4 bases of the junction left unmatched. CDR1 SGHRS and CDR2 YFSETQ come from the germline V gene. The CDR3 loop spans 14 amino acids. The CDR3 DNA follows: TGCGCCAGCAGCTTCGAGGGGGCAGACTATGGCTACACCTTC. This codes for CASSFEGADYGYTF.

The CDR3 DNA is TGTGCCAGCAGTCTAAAACTGACAGGTAGGAAACAGCCCCAGCATTTT. It encodes CASSLKLTGRKQPQHF. The J gene is TRBJ1-5, the V gene TRBV6-2 or TRBV6-3; D may be TRBD1 (6 bases). V was clipped by 5 bases and J by 7 bases, with 21 bases between them. Germline V CDR1 and CDR2: MNHEY, SVGEGT. The CDR3 runs to 16 residues.

The V and J genes are TRBV29-1 and TRBJ2-7; D ambiguous. CDR1 is SQVTM, CDR2 ANQGSEA, per germline. The germline V and J ends were trimmed by 5 bases and 0 bases, with 8 bases remaining between them. This CDR3 contains 12 residues. Here the CDR3 DNA reads TGCAGCGTTCTCGAGAACTCCTACGAGCAGTACTTC. Translated, it gives CSVLENSYEQYF.

The chain carries TRBV20-1 and TRBJ1-2; D is unclear. Trimming took off 6 bases at V and 7 bases at J, with 12 bases between the two ends. This CDR3 region has 11 residues. Germline CDR1 is DFQATT and CDR2 is SNEGSKA (reference sequence). CDR3 coding DNA: TGCAGTGCCACTGGAGTGAGTGGCTACACCTTC. Protein product: CSATGVSGYTF.

Only one count was recorded for this clone. The V call is TRBV5-1, the J call TRBJ1-1, with a weak D call TRBD1 (5 bases). Germline-derived CDR1 and CDR2 are SGHRS and YFSETQ. This CDR3 has 15 residues. V was shortened by 0 bases and J by 4 bases, with 13 bases between the two germline ends. In DNA form, the CDR3 reads TGCGCCAGCAGCTTGGGTCAGGCGGGGGTCACTGAAGCTTTCTTT. Amino acid sequence: CASSLGQAGVTEAFF.

This clone turned up a few times. The V gene is TRBV5-4, the J gene TRBJ2-7; TRBD1 agrees at 8 bases. The CDR3 extends over 14 amino acids. Germline V gene data show CDR1 as SGHNT and CDR2 as YYREEE (reference sequence). The J segment lost 2 bases and the V segment lost 1 base, leaving 2 bases of the junction unmatched. The CDR3 protein is CASSLTGGPYEQYF. The CDR3 DNA is TGTGCCAGCAGCTTGACAGGGGGGCCCTACGAGCAGTACTTC. Supplemented by reference TRBV5-4 and TRBJ2-7, the full variable domain reads ETGVTQSPTHLIKTRGQQVTLRCSSQSGHNTVSWYQQALGQGPQFIFQYYREEENGRGNFPPRFSGLQFPNYSSELNVNALELDDSALYLCASSLTGGPYEQYFGPGTRLTVT.

The chain uses TRBV6-2 or TRBV6-3 and TRBJ2-1; 13 nucleotides agree with TRBD2. CDR1 is MNHEY and CDR2 is SVGEGT in the germline V gene. The junction had 6 bases not matched to a gene; V was cut back by 0 bases and J by 1 base. CDR3 length: 19 residues. In DNA form, the CDR3 reads TGTGCCAGCAGTTACTCCTGGACTAGCGGGAGTGGGTCCTACAATGAGCAGTTCTTC. Residues: CASSYSWTSGSGSYNEQFF.

V usage is TRBV6-6 and J usage is TRBJ2-7; weak D call: TRBD1 (6 bases). The CDR3 has 15 residues. The germline gives CDR1 MNHNY, CDR2 SVGAGI (reference sequence). Trimming removed 2 bases at V and 2 bases at J, with 13 bases between. In DNA, the CDR3 is TGTGCCAGCAGTTACCCCCAGGGGTCAACCTACGAGCAGTACTTC. It encodes CASSYPQGSTYEQYF.

The V call is TRBV19, the J call TRBJ1-3; 7 nucleotides agree with TRBD1. V was pared by 6 bases and J by 2 bases, with 4 bases of the junction left unmatched. The germline CDR1 and CDR2 sequences are LNHDA and SQIVND (reference sequence). This CDR3 is 14 amino acids long. For the CDR3, the DNA is TGTGCCAGTAGGGCGACAGGGACTGGAAACACCATATATTTT. It is translated as CASRATGTGNTIYF.

V gene TRBV5-1 combines with J gene TRBJ1-3; 9 positions match TRBD1. The length of the CDR3 is 16 residues. CDR1 SGHRS and CDR2 YFSETQ come from the germline V gene. The V gene end was trimmed by 4 bases and the J gene end by 0 bases; junction bases not matched to a gene: 5. The CDR3 region has the DNA TGCGCCAGCAGCCCCGGGACAGGGAGCTCTGGAAACACCATATATTTT. Its translation is CASSPGTGSSGNTIYF.

V gene TRBV29-1 combines with J gene TRBJ1-1; D possibly corresponds to TRBD1 (5 bases). The CDR3 runs 17 residues. V dropped 4 bases and J dropped 1 base, with 22 bases sitting between them. Per the germline V gene, CDR1 is SQVTM and CDR2 is ANQGSEA. The CDR3 loop reads CSVAGLGLPRGNTEAFF. In DNA, the CDR3 is TGCAGCGTTGCGGGACTCGGCTTGCCCCGAGGGAACACTGAAGCTTTCTTT.

The chain combines TRBV11-2 with TRBJ2-7; 8 positions match TRBD1. The V segment lost 0 bases and the J segment 6 bases; nucleotides outside the gene matches: 7. The CDR3 length is 15 residues. Germline lookup yields CDR1 SGHAT and CDR2 FQNNGV. CDR3 in DNA: TGTGCCAGCAGCTTAGATGGCAGGGGGCTCGGCGAGCAGTACTTC. This translates into CASSLDGRGLGEQYF.

The chain is built from TRBV9 and TRBJ1-2, with 8 bases identical to TRBD1. The junction had 7 bases not matched to a gene; V was cut back by 2 bases and J by 4 bases. The germline V gene has CDR1 SGDLS and CDR2 YYNGEE. The CDR3 loop spans 15 amino acids. CDR3 region: CASSVRAGGPYGYTF. The CDR3 DNA reads as TGTGCCAGCAGCGTTAGGGCAGGGGGCCCCTATGGCTACACCTTC.

This rearrangement joins TRBV6-2 or TRBV6-3 to TRBJ1-5, with a possible D match to TRBD1 (6 bases). There are 18 residues in the CDR3. Between the trimmed V and J ends, which lost 2 bases and 3 bases, there was a span of 20 bases. CDR1 and CDR2 (germline): MNHEY, SVGEGT. The CDR3 protein is CASSYPNLRTGNNQPQHF. CDR3 coding DNA: TGTGCCAGCAGTTACCCGAACCTCCGCACAGGGAACAATCAGCCCCAGCATTTT.

This chain links TRBV5-1 with TRBJ2-7; perhaps TRBD2 as D (5 bases). The CDR3 spans 11 residues. V lost 8 bases to trimming and J lost 2 bases, with 8 bases between them. Germline CDR1 reads SGHRS; CDR2 reads YFSETQ. For the CDR3, the DNA is TGCGCCAGTCGGGGAGCCTACGAGCAGTACTTC. Translated: CASRGAYEQYF.

CDR3 region: CSAKRQGAAFF. As DNA, the CDR3 is TGCAGTGCTAAACGACAGGGGGCGGCTTTCTTT. The V call is TRBV20-1, the J call TRBJ1-1, with TRBD1 identical over 10 bases. V lost 4 bases, J lost 11 bases, and 4 bases stayed unmatched. The CDR3 extends over 11 amino acids. Germline CDR1 reads DFQATT; CDR2 reads SNEGSKA (reference sequence).

In DNA, the CDR3 is TGTGCCAGTAGTAACGACAGGGAAAAGCCCCAGCATTTT. Protein product: CASSNDREKPQHF. The chain joins TRBV19 to TRBJ1-5; TRBD1 matches at 7 bases. The CDR3 runs to 13 residues. From germline, CDR1 is LNHDA and CDR2 SQIVND (reference sequence). After removal of 4 bases from V and 8 bases from J, the junction contained 5 bases not matched to a gene.

This clone is a singleton in its sample. The CDR3 here is CASSPIQGATEAFF. CDR3 coding DNA: TGTGCCAGCAGCCCAATCCAGGGGGCAACTGAAGCTTTCTTT. The rearrangement links TRBV7-9 to TRBJ1-1; 8 positions agree with TRBD1. V lost 5 bases to trimming and J lost 5 bases; unmatched junction nucleotides: 7. Germline CDR1 SEHNR, CDR2 FQNEAQ (reference sequence). The length of the CDR3 is 14 residues.

In this sample, this clone turned up once. The rearrangement links TRBV19 to TRBJ2-1; 12 bases align to TRBD2. Germline values: CDR1 LNHDA, CDR2 SQIVND (reference sequence). J was trimmed by 5 bases and V by 6 bases; bases with no gene match: 14. The CDR3 has 18 amino acids. The CDR3 spells CASRRGLAGGPLHNEQFF. CDR3 in DNA: TGTGCCAGTAGAAGGGGGCTAGCGGGAGGGCCTTTACACAATGAGCAGTTCTTC.

The DNA for the CDR3 is TGTGCCAGCAGCCGGGACAGGAACTATGGCTACACCTTC. It encodes CASSRDRNYGYTF. V and J are TRBV6-5 and TRBJ1-2; 8 nucleotides match TRBD1. V lost 6 bases to trimming and J lost 2 bases; unmatched junction nucleotides: 2. The germline gives CDR1 MNHEY, CDR2 SVGAGI. The CDR3 has 13 amino acids.